A selection of T cell receptor beta chains follows, all from one sample in a study of early stage breast cancer tumors. Repertoires were generated with immunoSEQ multiplex PCR, while TCRdb's copy carries only in-frame clones and drops some. The table shows 9,000 to 10,000 clones, with around 66% occurring only once. Source material: breast tumor tissue. The source is a person between 60 and 70 years old with breast cancer. Both conserved end residues are part of each CDR3. A D gene is named only where the DNA matches it firmly. Expanded clones get a size class; other rows say once, few or many, or leave the size out.

>TRBV5-1|NA|TRBJ1-1|NA
CASTSNTEAFF
TGCGCTTCGACATCAAACACTGAAGCTTTCTTT
>TRBV11-2|NA|TRBJ1-1|NA
CASSAPGRKNTEAFF
TGTGCCAGCAGCGCGCCAGGACGGAAGAACACTGAAGCTTTCTTT
>TRBV4-1|NA|TRBJ2-6|few
CASSQDLRGTGANVLTF
TGCGCCAGCAGCCAAGATCTACGGGGGACTGGGGCCAACGTCCTGACTTTC
>TRBV4-1|NA|TRBJ2-5|few
CASSQVRFFETQYF
TGCGCCAGCAGCCAAGTCAGGTTCTTCGAGACCCAGTACTTC
>TRBV11-2|NA|TRBJ2-2|NA
CASSLDPGSGELFF
TGTGCCAGCAGCTTAGACCCAGGGTCCGGGGAGCTGTTTTTT
>TRBV9|NA|TRBJ1-2|few
CASSSGLGGYTF
TGTGCCAGCTCCTCGGGGCTCGGGGGCTACACCTTC
>TRBV6-5|NA|TRBJ1-5|NA
CASCPIRGRQPQHF
TGTGCCAGCTGCCCGATCCGGGGAAGACAGCCCCAGCATTTT
>TRBV11-1|NA|TRBJ2-1|NA
CASSLRSGVRNEQFF
TGTGCCAGCAGCTTACGGTCAGGGGTAAGGAATGAGCAGTTCTTC
>TRBV6-5|NA|TRBJ1-1|once
CASSKIGGYTEAFF
TGTGCCAGCAGTAAAATAGGGGGTTACACTGAAGCTTTCTTT
>TRBV5-6|NA|TRBJ1-5|NA
CASSVWASGVGQPQHF
TGTGCCAGCAGCGTTTGGGCCTCAGGGGTCGGCCAGCCCCAGCATTTT
>TRBV28|TRBD1|TRBJ1-5|NA
CASSRQGDGQPQHF
TGTGCCAGCAGTCGACAGGGAGATGGTCAGCCCCAGCATTTT
>TRBV5-1|NA|TRBJ2-3|medium-sized
CASSIGDPSTDTQYF
TGCGCCAGCAGTATTGGGGATCCGAGCACAGATACGCAGTATTTT
>TRBV6-5|NA|TRBJ1-3|once
CASSYRQGYSGNTIYF
TGTGCCAGCAGTTACCGTCAGGGTTACTCTGGAAACACCATATATTTT
>TRBV9|NA|TRBJ1-1|NA
CASSAQGENTEAFF
TGTGCCAGCAGCGCCCAGGGAGAGAACACTGAAGCTTTCTTT
>TRBV7-8|TRBD1|TRBJ1-1|once
CASSKLQGTEAFF
TGTGCCAGCAGCAAATTACAGGGGACTGAAGCTTTCTTT
>TRBV5-1|NA|TRBJ2-5|few
CASSDPGGKTQYF
TGCGCCAGCAGCGATCCCGGAGGAAAGACCCAGTACTTC
>TRBV7-2|NA|TRBJ1-5|NA
CASSLGPGDNQPQHF
TGTGCCAGCAGCTTAGGCCCGGGGGACAATCAGCCCCAGCATTTT
>TRBV6-1|NA|TRBJ1-2|NA
CASSEGTGYGYTF
TGTGCCAGCAGTGAAGGAACAGGCTATGGCTACACCTTC
>TRBV5-1|TRBD2|TRBJ2-7|NA
CASSSRGGGGVQVTDEQYF
TGCGCCAGCAGCTCCCGTGGCGGGGGTGGGGTTCAGGTTACGGACGAGCAGTACTTC
>TRBV7-3|NA|TRBJ2-5|NA
CASSLDRSQETQYF
TGTGCCAGCAGCCTCGACAGGTCCCAAGAGACCCAGTACTTC
>TRBV9|NA|TRBJ1-1|NA
CASSFSPVSNTEAFF
TGTGCCAGCAGCTTCAGTCCCGTTTCGAACACTGAAGCTTTCTTT
>TRBV2|TRBD1|TRBJ2-7|NA
CASRRTGYSYEQYF
TGTGCCAGCAGACGGACAGGGTACTCCTACGAGCAGTACTTC
>TRBV6-1|NA|TRBJ1-1|NA
CASSESVDSFTEAFF
TGTGCCAGCAGTGAAAGTGTGGACAGTTTCACTGAAGCTTTCTTT
>TRBV6-5|NA|TRBJ2-4|few
CASGKRTDPKNIQYF
TGTGCCAGCGGGAAGAGGACGGACCCGAAAAACATTCAGTACTTC
>TRBV5-1|NA|TRBJ2-7|NA
CASSRGHLYEQYF
TGCGCCAGCAGCCGGGGACACCTCTACGAGCAGTACTTC
>TRBV28|NA|TRBJ1-5|NA
CASSLRSGQPQHF
TGTGCCAGCAGTTTAAGGTCGGGACAGCCCCAGCATTTT
>TRBV13|TRBD1|TRBJ1-6|NA
CASSRQGASYNSPLHF
TGTGCCAGCAGCCGACAGGGGGCCTCCTATAATTCACCCCTCCACTTT
>TRBV2|NA|TRBJ2-2|once
CARGRIPGELFF
TGTGCCAGAGGACGTATCCCCGGGGAGCTGTTTTTT
>TRBV6-1|NA|TRBJ1-5|NA
CASKTDSNQPQHF
TGTGCCAGCAAGACAGATAGCAATCAGCCCCAGCATTTT
>TRBV6-5|TRBD1|TRBJ2-3|NA
CASSRTGGITDTQYF
TGTGCCAGCAGTAGGACAGGGGGCATCACAGATACGCAGTATTTT
>TRBV19|NA|TRBJ1-1|few
CASSIRGNTEAFF
TGTGCCAGTAGTATTAGGGGAAACACTGAAGCTTTCTTT
>TRBV6-1|NA|TRBJ1-5|NA
CASSESPVAPTSNQPQHF
TGTGCCAGCAGTGAAAGCCCCGTAGCCCCAACCAGCAATCAGCCCCAGCATTTT
>TRBV28|TRBD1|TRBJ1-5|NA
CASSPLGQGKGQPQHF
TGTGCCAGCAGTCCCCTGGGACAGGGGAAAGGTCAGCCCCAGCATTTT
>TRBV4-1|TRBD2|TRBJ2-7|NA
CASSQGDASGYEQYF
TGCGCCAGCAGCCAAGGGGATGCTAGCGGGTACGAGCAGTACTTC
>TRBV5-8|NA|TRBJ1-1|few
CASSLGPKGPNTEAFF
TGTGCCAGCAGCTTGGGCCCCAAAGGGCCTAACACTGAAGCTTTCTTT
>TRBV11-2|TRBD1|TRBJ2-5|NA
CASLGRGQETQYF
TGTGCCAGCCTCGGCAGGGGGCAAGAGACCCAGTACTTC
>TRBV6-4|TRBD2|TRBJ2-1|NA
CASSVGLAGDNEQFF
TGTGCCAGCAGTGTCGGACTAGCGGGCGACAATGAGCAGTTCTTC
>TRBV9|NA|TRBJ2-7|NA
CASSATRGENAKQYF
TGTGCCAGCAGCGCGACCAGGGGGGAGAATGCGAAGCAGTACTTC
>TRBV19|TRBD1|TRBJ2-7|NA
CASSIGTGGTYEQYF
TGTGCCAGTAGTATTGGGACAGGAGGCACCTACGAGCAGTACTTC
>TRBV19|NA|TRBJ2-7|NA
CASSSGRGSYEQYF
TGTGCCAGTAGTTCGGGAAGAGGCTCCTACGAGCAGTACTTC
>TRBV9|TRBD1|TRBJ1-4|NA
CASSPRDREIEKLFF
TGTGCCAGCAGCCCCCGGGACAGGGAAATAGAAAAACTGTTTTTT
>TRBV20-1|TRBD2|TRBJ2-7|NA
CSAMGGGEQYF
TGCAGTGCTATGGGGGGGGGCGAGCAGTACTTC
>TRBV19|NA|TRBJ2-1|NA
CASSIRSSGALGEQFF
TGTGCCAGTAGTATCCGTAGTAGCGGAGCTTTGGGCGAGCAGTTCTTC
>TRBV19|NA|TRBJ1-4|NA
CASRTAAVNEKLFF
TGTGCCAGTAGGACGGCAGCGGTTAATGAAAAACTGTTTTTT
>TRBV6-1|TRBD1|TRBJ1-1|NA
CASSDRGEAFF
TGTGCCAGCAGTGACAGGGGGGAAGCTTTCTTT
>TRBV5-5|NA|TRBJ2-7|NA
CASSLAERRVEQYF
TGTGCCAGCAGCTTGGCCGAGAGAAGGGTCGAGCAGTACTTC
>TRBV6-6|TRBD1|TRBJ1-4|few
CASSYSGGDSGKLFF
TGTGCCAGCAGTTACTCTGGAGGGGACAGTGGAAAACTGTTTTTT
>TRBV30|NA|TRBJ2-7|NA
CAWSGGGGLSEQYF
TGTGCCTGGAGCGGAGGGGGGGGGCTTAGCGAGCAGTACTTC
>TRBV27|NA|TRBJ2-7|medium-sized
CASSLSGIGSYEQYF
TGTGCCAGCAGTTTATCAGGGATTGGGTCCTACGAGCAGTACTTC
>TRBV27|NA|TRBJ2-1|NA
CASKPTGNNEQFF
TGTGCCAGCAAGCCCACGGGGAACAATGAGCAGTTCTTC
>TRBV7-9|NA|TRBJ1-3|NA
CASSSDLGDNSGNTIYF
TGTGCCAGCAGCTCAGACCTCGGGGACAACTCTGGAAACACCATATATTTT
>TRBV5-4|NA|TRBJ2-1|NA
CASSPDLAESYNEQFF
TGTGCCAGCAGCCCCGACTTAGCAGAATCCTACAATGAGCAGTTCTTC
>TRBV7-6|NA|TRBJ2-5|few
CASTREAGKETQYF
TGTGCCAGCACCCGAGAGGCGGGAAAAGAGACCCAGTACTTC
>TRBV27|TRBD2|TRBJ2-1|NA
CASSKYRGLAGGLYNEQFF
TGTGCCAGCAGTAAGTACCGAGGACTAGCGGGGGGACTTTACAATGAGCAGTTCTTC
>TRBV13|TRBD2|TRBJ2-1|NA
CASSLEAGGRNEQFF
TGTGCCAGCAGCTTAGAGGCGGGGGGGCGCAATGAGCAGTTCTTC
>TRBV9|TRBD2|TRBJ2-3|NA
CASSARLAVPTDTQYF
TGTGCCAGCAGCGCCAGACTAGCGGTCCCCACAGATACGCAGTATTTT
>TRBV30|NA|TRBJ2-2|NA
CAWTTGADTGELFF
TGTGCCTGGACCACGGGGGCCGACACCGGGGAGCTGTTTTTT
>TRBV19|NA|TRBJ2-2|NA
CASTQFGFRTGELFF
TGTGCCAGTACCCAATTCGGGTTTCGTACCGGGGAGCTGTTTTTT